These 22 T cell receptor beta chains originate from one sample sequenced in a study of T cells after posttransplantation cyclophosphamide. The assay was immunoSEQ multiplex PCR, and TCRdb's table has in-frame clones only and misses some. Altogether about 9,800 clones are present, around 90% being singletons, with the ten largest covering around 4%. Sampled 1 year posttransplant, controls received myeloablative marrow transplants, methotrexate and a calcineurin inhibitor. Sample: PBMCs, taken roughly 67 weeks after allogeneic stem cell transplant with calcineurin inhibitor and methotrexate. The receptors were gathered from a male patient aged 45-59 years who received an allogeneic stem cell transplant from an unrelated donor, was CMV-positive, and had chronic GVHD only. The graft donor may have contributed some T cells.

CDR3: CASSLGGTTEAFF. The CDR3, as DNA: TGCGCCAGCAGCTTGGGGGGGACCACTGAAGCTTTCTTT. This chain links TRBV4-1 with TRBJ1-1, with a possible D match to TRBD1 (5 bases). With 5 bases removed from V and 4 bases from J, the gap between germline ends came to 11 bases. CDR3 length: 13 residues. The germline V gene encodes CDR1 MGHRA and CDR2 YSYEKL.

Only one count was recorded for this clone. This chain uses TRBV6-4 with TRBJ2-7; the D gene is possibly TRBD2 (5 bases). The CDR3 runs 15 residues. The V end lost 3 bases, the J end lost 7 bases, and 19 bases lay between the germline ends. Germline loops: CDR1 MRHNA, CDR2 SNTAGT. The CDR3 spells CASSELGGPRGEQYF. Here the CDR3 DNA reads TGTGCCAGCAGTGAGCTAGGAGGACCACGCGGGGAGCAGTACTTC.

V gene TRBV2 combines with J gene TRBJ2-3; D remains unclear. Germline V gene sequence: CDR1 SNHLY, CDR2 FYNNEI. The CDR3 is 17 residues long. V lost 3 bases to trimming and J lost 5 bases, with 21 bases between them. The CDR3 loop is CASSDAVARPPQDTQYF. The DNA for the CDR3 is TGTGCCAGCAGTGATGCCGTTGCCCGCCCCCCACAAGATACGCAGTATTTT.

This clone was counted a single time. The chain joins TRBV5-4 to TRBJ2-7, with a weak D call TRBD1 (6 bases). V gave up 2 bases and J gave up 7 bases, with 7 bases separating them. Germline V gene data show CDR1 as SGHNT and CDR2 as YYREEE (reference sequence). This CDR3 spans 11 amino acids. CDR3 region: CASSLGTEQYF. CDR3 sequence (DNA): TGTGCCAGCAGCTTAGGGACAGAGCAGTACTTC.

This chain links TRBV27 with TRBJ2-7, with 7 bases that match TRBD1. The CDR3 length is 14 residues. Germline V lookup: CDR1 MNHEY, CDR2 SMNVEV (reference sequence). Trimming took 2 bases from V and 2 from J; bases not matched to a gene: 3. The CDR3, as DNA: TGTGCCAGCAGTTTAGAGGGACAGCCCTACGAGCAGTACTTC. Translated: CASSLEGQPYEQYF.

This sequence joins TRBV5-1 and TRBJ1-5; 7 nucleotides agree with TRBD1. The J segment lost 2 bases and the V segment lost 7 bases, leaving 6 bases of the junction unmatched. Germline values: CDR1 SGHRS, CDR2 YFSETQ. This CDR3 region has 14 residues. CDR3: CASPEGAGNQPQHF. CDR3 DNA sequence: TGCGCCAGCCCCGAGGGGGCTGGCAATCAGCCCCAGCATTTT.

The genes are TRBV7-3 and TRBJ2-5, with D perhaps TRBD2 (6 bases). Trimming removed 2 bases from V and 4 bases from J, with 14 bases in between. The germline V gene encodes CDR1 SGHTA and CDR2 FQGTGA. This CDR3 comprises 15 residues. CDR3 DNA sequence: TGTGCCAGCAGCTTAGGGGTTAGCGGCGGAGAGACCCAGTACTTC. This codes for CASSLGVSGGETQYF.

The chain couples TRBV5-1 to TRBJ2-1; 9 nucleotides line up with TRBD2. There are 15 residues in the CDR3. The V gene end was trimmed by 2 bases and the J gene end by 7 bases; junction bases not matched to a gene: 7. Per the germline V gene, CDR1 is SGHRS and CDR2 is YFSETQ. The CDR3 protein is CASSFNSGGTNEQFF. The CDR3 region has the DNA TGCGCCAGCAGCTTCAATAGCGGGGGCACTAATGAGCAGTTCTTC.

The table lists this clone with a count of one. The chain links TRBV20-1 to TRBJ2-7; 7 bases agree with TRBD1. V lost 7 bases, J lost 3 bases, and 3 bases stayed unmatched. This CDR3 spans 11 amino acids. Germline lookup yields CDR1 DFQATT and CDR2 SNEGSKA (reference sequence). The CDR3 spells CSGSGGYEQYF. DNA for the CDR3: TGCAGTGGGTCAGGGGGCTACGAGCAGTACTTC.

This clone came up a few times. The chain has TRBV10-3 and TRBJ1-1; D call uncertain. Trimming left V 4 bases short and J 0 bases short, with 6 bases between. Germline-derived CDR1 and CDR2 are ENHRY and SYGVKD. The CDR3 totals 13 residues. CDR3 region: CAISGVMNTEAFF. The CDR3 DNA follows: TGTGCCATCAGTGGAGTTATGAACACTGAAGCTTTCTTT.

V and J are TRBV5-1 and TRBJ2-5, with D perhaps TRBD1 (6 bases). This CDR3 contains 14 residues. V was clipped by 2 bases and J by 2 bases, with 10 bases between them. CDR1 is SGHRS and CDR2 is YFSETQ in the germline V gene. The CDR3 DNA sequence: TGCGCCAGCAGCTTCCTTGGACAGCAAGAGACCCAGTACTTC. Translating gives CASSFLGQQETQYF.

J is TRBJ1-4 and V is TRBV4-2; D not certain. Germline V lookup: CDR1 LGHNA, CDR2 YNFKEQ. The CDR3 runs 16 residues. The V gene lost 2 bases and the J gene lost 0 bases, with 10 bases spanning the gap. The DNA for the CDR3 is TGTGCCAGCAGCCAAACGCCAGATGCAACTAATGAAAAACTGTTTTTT. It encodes CASSQTPDATNEKLFF.

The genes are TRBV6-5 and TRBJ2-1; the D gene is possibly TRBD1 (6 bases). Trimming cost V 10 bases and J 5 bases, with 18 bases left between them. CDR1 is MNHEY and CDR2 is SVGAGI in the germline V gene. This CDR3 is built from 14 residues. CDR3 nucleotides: TGTGCCACCTCTCCAGGGGCCCTCAACAATGAGCAGTTCTTC. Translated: CATSPGALNNEQFF.

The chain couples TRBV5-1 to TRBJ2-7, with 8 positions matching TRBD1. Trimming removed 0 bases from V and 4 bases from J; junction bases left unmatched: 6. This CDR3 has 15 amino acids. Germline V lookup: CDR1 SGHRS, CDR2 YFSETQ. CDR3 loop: CASSLDGQGMYEQYF. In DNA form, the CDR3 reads TGCGCCAGCAGCTTGGATGGACAGGGTATGTACGAGCAGTACTTC.

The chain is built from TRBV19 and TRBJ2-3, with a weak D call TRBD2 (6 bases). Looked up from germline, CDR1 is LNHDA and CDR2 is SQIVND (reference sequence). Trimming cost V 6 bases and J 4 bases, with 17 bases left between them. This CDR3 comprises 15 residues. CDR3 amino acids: CASSLYGRVADTQYF. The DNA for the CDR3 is TGTGCCAGTAGCCTTTACGGGAGAGTGGCAGATACGCAGTATTTT.

The CDR3 bases are TGTGCCAGTAGTCTTGGGGACAGCACCTACGAGCAGTACTTC. Translating it yields CASSLGDSTYEQYF. The chain couples TRBV19 to TRBJ2-7; TRBD1 matches 7 bases. This CDR3 is built from 14 residues. Germline V lookup: CDR1 LNHDA, CDR2 SQIVND (reference sequence). V lost 5 bases and J lost 2; bases outside the gene matches: 6.

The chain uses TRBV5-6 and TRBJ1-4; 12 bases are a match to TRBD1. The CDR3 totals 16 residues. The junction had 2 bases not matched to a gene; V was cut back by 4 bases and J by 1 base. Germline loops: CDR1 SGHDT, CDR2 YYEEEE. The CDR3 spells CASSGTGGGTNEKLFF. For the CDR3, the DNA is TGTGCCAGCAGCGGGACAGGGGGCGGAACTAATGAAAAACTGTTTTTT. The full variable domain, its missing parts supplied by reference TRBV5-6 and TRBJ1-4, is DAGVTQSPTHLIKTRGQQVTLRCSPKSGHDTVSWYQQALGQGPQFIFQYYEEEERQRGNFPDRFSGHQFPNYSSELNVNALLLGDSALYLCASSGTGGGTNEKLFFGSGTQLSVL.

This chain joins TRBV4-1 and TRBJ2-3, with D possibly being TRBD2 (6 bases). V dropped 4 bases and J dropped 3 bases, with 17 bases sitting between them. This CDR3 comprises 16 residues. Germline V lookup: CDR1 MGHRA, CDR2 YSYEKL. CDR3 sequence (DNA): TGCGCCAGCAGCCCCCGAGTAGCGGAATTTACAGATACGCAGTATTTT. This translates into CASSPRVAEFTDTQYF.

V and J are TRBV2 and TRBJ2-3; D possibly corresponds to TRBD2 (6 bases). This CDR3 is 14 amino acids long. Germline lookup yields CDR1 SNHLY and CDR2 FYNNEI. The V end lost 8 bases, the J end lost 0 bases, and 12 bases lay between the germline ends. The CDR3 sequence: CASSPAGSTDTQYF. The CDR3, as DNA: TGTGCCAGCTCGCCAGCGGGTAGCACAGATACGCAGTATTTT.

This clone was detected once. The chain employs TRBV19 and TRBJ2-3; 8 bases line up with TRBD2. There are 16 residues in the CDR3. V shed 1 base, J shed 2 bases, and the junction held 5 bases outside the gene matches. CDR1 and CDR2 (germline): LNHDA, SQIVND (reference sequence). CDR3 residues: CASSIVAGGLTDTQYF. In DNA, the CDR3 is TGTGCCAGTAGTATAGTGGCGGGGGGTCTCACAGATACGCAGTATTTT.

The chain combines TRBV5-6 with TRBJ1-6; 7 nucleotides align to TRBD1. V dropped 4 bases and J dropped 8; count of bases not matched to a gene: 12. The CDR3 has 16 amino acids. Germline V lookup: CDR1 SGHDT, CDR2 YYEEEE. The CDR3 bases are TGTGCCAGCAGCCGACCCAGGGGGATGCTTTATTCACCCCTCCACTTT. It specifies CASSRPRGMLYSPLHF.

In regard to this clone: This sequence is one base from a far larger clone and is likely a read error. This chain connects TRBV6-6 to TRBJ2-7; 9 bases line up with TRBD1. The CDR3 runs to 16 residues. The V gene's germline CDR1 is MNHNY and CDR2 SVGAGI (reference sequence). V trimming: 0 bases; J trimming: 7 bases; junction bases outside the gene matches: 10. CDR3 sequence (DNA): TGTGCCAGCAGTTACTCGTCTCGGGACAGGGCGCATGAGCAGTACTTC. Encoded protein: CASSYSSRDRAHEQYF.